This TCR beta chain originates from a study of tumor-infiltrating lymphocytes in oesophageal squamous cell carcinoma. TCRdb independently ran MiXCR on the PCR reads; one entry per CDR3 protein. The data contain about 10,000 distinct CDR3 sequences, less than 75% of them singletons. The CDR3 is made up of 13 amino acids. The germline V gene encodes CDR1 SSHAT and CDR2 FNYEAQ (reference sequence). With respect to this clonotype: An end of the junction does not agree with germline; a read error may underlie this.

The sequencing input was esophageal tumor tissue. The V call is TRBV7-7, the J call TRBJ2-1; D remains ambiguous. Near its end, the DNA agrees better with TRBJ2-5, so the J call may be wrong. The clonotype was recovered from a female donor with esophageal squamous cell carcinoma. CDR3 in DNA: TGTGCTAGCAGCGCCGCAGGCCGGGAGACCCAGTACTTC. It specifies CASSAAGRETQYF.